This T cell receptor (beta chain) was documented in a study of T cell repertoires in cytomegalovirus infection. Across the whole study: Through public TCR beta signatures, both CMV infection and matching HLA type were indicated.

From the reads, TCRdb called clonotypes with MiXCR, one entry per CDR3 protein. The sample contains about 310,000 distinct CDR3 sequences, about 17% of which appear only once. This CDR3 has 12 residues. Germline loops: CDR1 LGHDT, CDR2 YNNKEL (reference sequence). Trimming took off 4 bases at V and 7 bases at J, with 8 bases between the two ends. Study observations and caveats: What dominated the ex vivo response were HLA-C-restricted CMV-specific TCR beta clonotypes. Carriage of CMV together with the relevant HLA was identifiable through cumulative public TCR beta family frequency.

This clonotype was observed a few times. Its antigen is as yet unknown. Input material: PBMCs. This clonotype was obtained from a human donor in good health (CMV status not recorded). Some clones in this sample may be carry-over from other donors' samples. The chain couples TRBV3-1 to TRBJ2-1, with a weak D call TRBD2 (5 bases). CDR3: CASSLPGNEQFF. The CDR3 bases are TGTGCCAGCAGCCTCCCGGGGAATGAGCAGTTCTTC.